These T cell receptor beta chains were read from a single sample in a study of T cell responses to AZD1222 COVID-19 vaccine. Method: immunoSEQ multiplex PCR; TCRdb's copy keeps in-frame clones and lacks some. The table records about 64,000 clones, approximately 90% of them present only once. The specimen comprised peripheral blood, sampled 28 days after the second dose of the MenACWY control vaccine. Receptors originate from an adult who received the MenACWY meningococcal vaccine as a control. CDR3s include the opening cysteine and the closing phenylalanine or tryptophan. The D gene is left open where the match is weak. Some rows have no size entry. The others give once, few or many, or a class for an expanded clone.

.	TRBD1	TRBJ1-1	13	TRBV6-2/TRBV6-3	TGTGCCAGCAGCCTGACAGGGAATACTGAAGCTTTCTTT	CASSLTGNTEAFF
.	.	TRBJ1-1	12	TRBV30	TGTGCCTGGTCCGACCGGGGGGCTGAAGCTTTCTTT	CAWSDRGAEAFF
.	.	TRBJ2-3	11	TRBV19	TGTGCCAGTATCGAGTACGATACGCAGTATTTT	CASIEYDTQYF
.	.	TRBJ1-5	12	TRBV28	TGTGCCAGCAGAGTGGAAAATCAGCCCCAGCATTTT	CASRVENQPQHF
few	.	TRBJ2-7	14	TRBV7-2	TGTGCCAGCAGCCTCGTTGGCAGCTCCTACGAGCAGTACTTC	CASSLVGSSYEQYF
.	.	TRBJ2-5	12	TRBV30	TGTGCCTGGACCAGGGGAGGAGAGACCCAGTACTTC	CAWTRGGETQYF
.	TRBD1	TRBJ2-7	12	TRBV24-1	TGTGCCACCAGTGGACTAAACAGGGGGAAGTACTTC	CATSGLNRGKYF
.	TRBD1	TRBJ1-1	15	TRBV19	TGTGCCAGTAGTAGAGACAGGGGGCTGAACACTGAAGCTTTCTTT	CASSRDRGLNTEAFF
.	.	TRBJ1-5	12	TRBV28	TGTGCCAGCATCGCTAGCAATCAGCCCCAGCATTTT	CASIASNQPQHF
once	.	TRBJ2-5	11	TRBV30	TGTGCCTGGTTGGAGGGAGAGACCCAGTACTTC	CAWLEGETQYF
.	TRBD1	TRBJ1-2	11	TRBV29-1	TGCAGCGTTCGGGGACAGGAGGGCTACACCTTC	CSVRGQEGYTF
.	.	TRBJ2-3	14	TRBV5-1	TGCGCCAGCAGCCGGCAGGGCCCCACAGATACGCAGTATTTT	CASSRQGPTDTQYF
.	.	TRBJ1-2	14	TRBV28	TGTGCCAGCACCTCAAGTGGAATAGAGTATGGCTACACCTTC	CASTSSGIEYGYTF
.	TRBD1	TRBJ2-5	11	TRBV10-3	TGTGCCACCACAGGGGGAGAGACCCAGTACTTC	CATTGGETQYF
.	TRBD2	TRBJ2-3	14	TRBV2	TGTGCCATCCGGACTAGAGGTCGCACAGATACGCAGTATTTT	CAIRTRGRTDTQYF
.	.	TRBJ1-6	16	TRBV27	TGTGCCAGCAGTAGAGAGCCCAGGGCCTCTGATTCACCCCTCCACTTT	CASSREPRASDSPLHF
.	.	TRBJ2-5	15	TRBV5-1	TGCGCCAGCAAAAGCTACAACGCGGCGCTGGAGACCCAGTACTTC	CASKSYNAALETQYF
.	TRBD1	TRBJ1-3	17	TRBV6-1	TGTGCCAGCAGTGACCCGCCTGGGACAGGTATTGGAAACACCATATATTTT	CASSDPPGTGIGNTIYF
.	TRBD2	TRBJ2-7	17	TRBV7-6	TGTGCCAGCAGCTTATCGGCTAGCGGGGCGGCAACCTACGAGCAGTACTTC	CASSLSASGAATYEQYF
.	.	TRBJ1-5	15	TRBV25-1	TGTGCCAGCAGTGAAAGGGGCAGCCCCAATCAGCCCCAGCATTTT	CASSERGSPNQPQHF
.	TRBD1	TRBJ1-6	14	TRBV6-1	TGTGCCAGCAGCCCGACAGGGGATAATTCACCCCTCCACTTT	CASSPTGDNSPLHF
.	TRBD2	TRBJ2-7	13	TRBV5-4	TGTGCCAGCAGCTTGACTAGCGGCTACGAGCAGTACTTC	CASSLTSGYEQYF
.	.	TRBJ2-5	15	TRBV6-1	TGTGCCAGCAGTGATATCTCGGACACCTTGGAGACCCAGTACTTC	CASSDISDTLETQYF
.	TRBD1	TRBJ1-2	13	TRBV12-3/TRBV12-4	TGTGCCAGCAGCCCGGACAGGGCTGAGGGCTACACCTTC	CASSPDRAEGYTF